The rows below give T cell receptor beta chains drawn from one sample of a study of OX40 agonist ivuxolimab in advanced cancers. Assay: immunoSEQ multiplex PCR; the TCRdb copy retains only in-frame clones and omits some. The table has about 36,000 clones, about three quarters seen once. Sequences were derived from CD4+ or CD8+ T cells sorted from blood, sampled in a trial of the OX40 agonist ivuxolimab. Receptor source: an adult with an advanced solid tumor such as melanoma, head and neck, liver or kidney cancer. Both conserved end residues are part of each CDR3. Each record gives: D gene, V gene, J gene, CDR3 protein. A D gene is named only where the DNA matches it firmly.

-	TRBV11-2	TRBJ2-4	CASPRARNIQYF
-	TRBV5-1	TRBJ2-5	CASSPGHGIQETQYF
-	TRBV5-1	TRBJ2-7	CASSSTGSYEQYF
TRBD1	TRBV5-1	TRBJ1-2	CASSSQGQGGYGYTF
-	TRBV7-8	TRBJ1-1	CASSLVVTVLNTEAFF
TRBD2	TRBV9	TRBJ2-1	CASSVAASGGNGEQFF
-	TRBV21-1	TRBJ1-2	CASTEDKDPYGYTF
-	TRBV7-9	TRBJ2-5	CASSLLGYGANQETQYF
TRBD2	TRBV12-5	TRBJ2-2	CASGLESTGGTGELFF
-	TRBV19	TRBJ1-6	CASSIRHGSSYNSPLHF
-	TRBV7-8	TRBJ2-2	CASSAISGELFF
-	TRBV4-1	TRBJ1-2	CASSPRTATYGYTF
-	TRBV27	TRBJ1-4	CASAPPGGVNKKLFF
TRBD1	TRBV29-1	TRBJ1-6	CSVQGARNSPLHF
-	TRBV9	TRBJ2-1	CASSVGQRTDNEQFF
-	TRBV5-4	TRBJ1-5	CASSFGNQPQHF
-	TRBV7-2	TRBJ1-1	CASSLLGLEAFF
-	TRBV14	TRBJ2-3	CASSPGGSDTQYF
-	TRBV19	TRBJ2-3	CASSPGGYRADTQYF
TRBD2	TRBV28	TRBJ2-1	CASSGPAGGYNEQFF
-	TRBV18	TRBJ2-1	CASSPPRSYNEQFF
-	TRBV27	TRBJ2-4	CASMGAGGPLVAKNIQYF
TRBD1	TRBV5-1	TRBJ1-4	CASSLDDRGGFFSEKLFF
TRBD2	TRBV7-9	TRBJ2-2	CASSLASSGATGELFF
-	TRBV5-6	TRBJ1-4	CASRLQGANEKLFF
-	TRBV2	TRBJ2-5	CASSSPGTTAQYF
-	TRBV27	TRBJ1-1	CASSFHKLAFF
-	TRBV27	TRBJ2-3	CASNRGGTDTQYF